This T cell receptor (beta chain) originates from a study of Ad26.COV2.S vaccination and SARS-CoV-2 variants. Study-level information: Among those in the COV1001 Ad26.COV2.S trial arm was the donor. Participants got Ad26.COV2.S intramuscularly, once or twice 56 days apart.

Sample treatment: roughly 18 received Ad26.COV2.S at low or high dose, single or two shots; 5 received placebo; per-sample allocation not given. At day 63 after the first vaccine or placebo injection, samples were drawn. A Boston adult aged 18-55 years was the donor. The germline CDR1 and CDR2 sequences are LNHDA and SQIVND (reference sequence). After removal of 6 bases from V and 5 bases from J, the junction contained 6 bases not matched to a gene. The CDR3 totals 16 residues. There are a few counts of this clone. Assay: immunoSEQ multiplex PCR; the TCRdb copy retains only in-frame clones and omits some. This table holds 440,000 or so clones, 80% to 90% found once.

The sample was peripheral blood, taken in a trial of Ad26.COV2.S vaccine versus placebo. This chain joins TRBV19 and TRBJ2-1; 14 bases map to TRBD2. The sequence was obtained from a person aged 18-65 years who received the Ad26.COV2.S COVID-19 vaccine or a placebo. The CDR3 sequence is CASRGLAGDGHNEQFF. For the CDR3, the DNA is TGTGCCAGTAGGGGACTAGCGGGAGACGGCCACAATGAGCAGTTCTTC. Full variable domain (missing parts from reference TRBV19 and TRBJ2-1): DGGITQSPKYLFRKEGQNVTLSCEQNLNHDAMYWYRQDPGQGLRLIYYSQIVNDFQKGDIAEGYSVSREKKESFPLTVTSAQKNPTAFYLCASRGLAGDGHNEQFFGPGTRLTVL.